These 8 T cell receptor beta chains were all obtained from the same sample, sequenced in a study of shared clonotypes between healthy human individuals. Method: immunoSEQ multiplex PCR; TCRdb's copy keeps in-frame clones and lacks some. The data show fewer than 850,000 clones, just over 95% seen once. The naive CD8 subset, CD45RO-negative cells positively selected for CCR7, excluded terminally differentiated effector memory CD45RA+ cells. Sequencing was done on a sample of naive CD8+ T cells sorted from blood. The source of these receptors is a man aged 25-40 years in good health.

Points on this clone: This specimen includes other DNA sequences encoding the same CDR3. The rearrangement links TRBV19 to TRBJ2-7; D is undetermined. The V end was cut by 1 base, the J end by 0 bases, with 4 bases between. The CDR3 totals 13 residues. Germline V lookup: CDR1 LNHDA, CDR2 SQIVND (reference sequence). The CDR3 DNA is TGTGCCAGTAGTATAGCCAGCTCCTACGAGCAGTACTTC. Its translation: CASSIASSYEQYF.

V gene TRBV9 combines with J gene TRBJ2-6; D is perhaps TRBD1 (6 bases). Germline V gene data show CDR1 as SGDLS and CDR2 as YYNGEE. This CDR3 comprises 16 residues. Trimming took 3 bases from V and 2 from J, leaving 12 bases between them. CDR3 loop: CASSAWDTAGANVLTF. DNA of the CDR3: TGTGCCAGCAGCGCCTGGGACACGGCTGGGGCCAACGTCCTGACTTTC. Full variable domain (missing parts from reference TRBV9 and TRBJ2-6): DSGVTQTPKHLITATGQRVTLRCSPRSGDLSVYWYQQSLDQGLQFLIQYYNGEERAKGNILERFSAQQFPDLHSELNLSSLELGDSALYFCASSAWDTAGANVLTFGAGSRLTVL.

The DNA for the CDR3 is TGTGCCAGCCCTGGGAGGGGCCCGTTGTTCGAGCAGTACTTC. It translates to CASPGRGPLFEQYF. The rearrangement joins TRBV5-8 to TRBJ2-7; 7 bases align to TRBD2. V was pared by 7 bases and J by 6 bases, with 13 bases of the junction left unmatched. Germline V gene lookup returns CDR1 SGHTS and CDR2 YDEGEE. The CDR3 totals 14 residues.

This clone was detected only once. The gene calls are TRBV7-9 and TRBJ1-1; no reliable D call. There are 15 residues in the CDR3. Trimming removed 7 bases at V and 3 bases at J, with 18 bases between. Germline lookup yields CDR1 SEHNR and CDR2 FQNEAQ (reference sequence). This chain's CDR3 is CASTPSRGTDTEAFF. CDR3 DNA sequence: TGTGCCAGCACCCCAAGCCGGGGAACGGACACTGAAGCTTTCTTT.

The V and J genes are TRBV4-1 and TRBJ1-1; D not resolved. Germline V gene lookup returns CDR1 MGHRA and CDR2 YSYEKL. The CDR3 is made up of 16 amino acids. Trimming left V 0 bases short and J 0 bases short, with 11 bases between. The CDR3 DNA reads TGCGCCAGCAGCCAAGAATTGGTCAGCATGAACACTGAAGCTTTCTTT. This translates into CASSQELVSMNTEAFF.

The chain combines TRBV7-2 with TRBJ2-7, with D maybe TRBD2 (6 bases). The CDR3 loop spans 15 amino acids. Germline CDR1 SGHTA, CDR2 FQGNSA. The V end was cut by 4 bases, the J end by 2 bases, with 15 bases between. CDR3 sequence (DNA): TGTGCCAGCAGCTACCGGGACTTGTCTACCTACGAGCAGTACTTC. It is translated as CASSYRDLSTYEQYF.

V gene TRBV7-8 combines with J gene TRBJ2-5; 8 bases line up with TRBD2. V gave up 1 base and J gave up 4 bases; unmatched junction bases: 11. The CDR3 is made up of 17 amino acids. Looked up from germline, CDR1 is SGHVS and CDR2 is FQNEAQ. In DNA form, the CDR3 reads TGTGCCAGCAGCTTAGTGTCTGTAGCGGGAATAGGAGAGACCCAGTACTTC. It encodes CASSLVSVAGIGETQYF. Full variable domain (missing parts from reference TRBV7-8 and TRBJ2-5): GAGVSQSPRYKVAKRGQDVALRCDPISGHVSLFWYQQALGQGPEFLTYFQNEAQLDKSGLPSDRFFAERPEGSVSTLKIQRTQQEDSAVYLCASSLVSVAGIGETQYFGPGTRLLVL.

The rearrangement joins TRBV10-3 to TRBJ2-3, with TRBD2 identical over 10 bases. Germline CDR1 and CDR2: ENHRY and SYGVKD. The J segment lost 2 bases and the V segment lost 11 bases, leaving 10 bases of the junction unmatched. The CDR3 has 15 residues. This CDR3 reads CASQREGSLTDTQYF. CDR3 in DNA: TGTGCCTCTCAGCGGGAGGGTTCCCTCACAGATACGCAGTATTTT.